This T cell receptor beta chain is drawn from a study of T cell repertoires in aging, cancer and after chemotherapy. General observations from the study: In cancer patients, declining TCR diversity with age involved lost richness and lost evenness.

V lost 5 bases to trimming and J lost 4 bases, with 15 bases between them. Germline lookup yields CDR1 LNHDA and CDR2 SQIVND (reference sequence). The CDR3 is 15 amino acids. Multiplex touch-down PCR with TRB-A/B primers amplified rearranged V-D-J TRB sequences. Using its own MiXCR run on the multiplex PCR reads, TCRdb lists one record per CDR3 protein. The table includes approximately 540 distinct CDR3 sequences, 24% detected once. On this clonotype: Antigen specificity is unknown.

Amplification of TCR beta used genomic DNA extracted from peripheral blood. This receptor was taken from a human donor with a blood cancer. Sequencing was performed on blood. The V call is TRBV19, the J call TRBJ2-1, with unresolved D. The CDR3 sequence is CASSSLTRAYNEQFF. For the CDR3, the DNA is TGTGCCAGTAGTTCTCTTACTCGTGCGTACAATGAGCAGTTCTTC.